This T cell receptor beta chain was sequenced in a study of T cell repertoires in cytomegalovirus infection. TCRdb recomputed calls from the reads with MiXCR, one row per CDR3 protein. Of about a million distinct CDR3 sequences in the sample, roughly 31% were seen once. As to this clonotype: Its target is unknown.

V was trimmed by 4 bases and J by 6 bases, leaving 12 bases between them. The CDR3 is 13 amino acids. The germline gives CDR1 LNHDA, CDR2 SQIVND (reference sequence). This chain joins TRBV19 and TRBJ1-2, with D maybe TRBD1 (5 bases). Source: cultured CD8+ T cells from PBMCs, taken from culture after CMV antigen stimulation. This receptor was taken from a human donor in good health (CMV status not recorded). Some clones in this sample may be carry-over from other donors' samples. The DNA of the CDR3 is TGTGCCAGTAGTACAGGGTACGAGCATGGCTACACCTTC. Its translation: CASSTGYEHGYTF.